This T cell receptor (beta chain) was captured by sequencing in a study of CD8 T cells in Susac syndrome. Notes on the study in general: Acknowledgment was made by the study that its TCR sequencing and HLA analysis involved a relatively small number of individuals.

Trimming left V 4 bases short and J 7 bases short, with 16 bases between. CDR1 and CDR2 from the germline V gene are DFQATT and SNEGSKA (reference sequence). The CDR3 is 14 residues long. Reverse transcription of roughly 0.5 to 1 ug RNA was carried out with random hexamers. TCRdb used MiXCR to reprocess the immunoSEQ multiplex PCR reads, holding one entry per CDR3 protein. The profile shows around 160,000 distinct CDR3 sequences, approximately 93% of them singletons. Note on this clonotype: Its specificity is not known.

Negative isolation yielded the CD8+ and CD4+ T cells, while FACS enriched the TEMRA cells. This TCR came from a human donor with multiple sclerosis. This chain uses TRBV20-1 with TRBJ1-4; D possibly corresponds to TRBD1 (6 bases). Sequencing input: CD4+ T cells from PBMCs. The CDR3 loop reads CSAIPSGGAEKLFF. DNA for the CDR3: TGCAGTGCTATACCTTCGGGGGGGGCTGAAAAACTGTTTTTT.